This TCR beta chain was documented in a study of T cell responses to AZD1222 COVID-19 vaccine. The CDR3 consists of 14 residues. Germline V gene sequence: CDR1 MNHEY, CDR2 SVGAGI. V shed 0 bases and J shed 3 bases, with 6 bases lying between them. Sequencing used immunoSEQ multiplex PCR; TCRdb keeps in-frame clones, though not all of them. The data show hundreds of thousands of clones, approximately 94% seen once. This material consisted of peripheral blood, taken 28 days after the second AZD1222 dose. The sequence was collected from an adult who received the AZD1222 COVID-19 vaccine. The chain employs TRBV6-5 and TRBJ2-1, with D unresolved. CDR3 nucleotide sequence: TGTGCCAGCAGTTACTCGGATCTCTACAATGAGCAGTTCTTC. It is translated as CASSYSDLYNEQFF.